This entry lists 31 T cell receptor beta chains sequenced from one sample in a study of T cell repertoires in cytomegalovirus infection. MiXCR, run by TCRdb on the reads, gives a single entry per CDR3 protein. The sample lists some 500,000 distinct CDR3 sequences, around a third seen once, with 15% to 20% in the top ten. Their antigens remain unidentified. This specimen consisted of cultured PBMCs, obtained from culture after CMV antigen stimulation. These receptors originate from a human donor in good health (CMV status not recorded). Some clones in this sample may be carry-over from other donors' samples.

This clonotype was seen only a few times. This chain uses TRBV4-1 with TRBJ1-1; TRBD1 is a possible D gene (5 bases). Per the germline V gene, CDR1 is MGHRA and CDR2 is YSYEKL. V was pared by 2 bases and J by 0 bases, with 7 bases between. The CDR3 runs to 14 residues. The CDR3 spells CASSQQGLNTEAFF. As DNA, the CDR3 is TGCGCCAGCAGCCAACAGGGATTGAACACTGAAGCTTTCTTT.

This chain connects TRBV12-3 or TRBV12-4 to TRBJ1-3; 7 bases are shared with TRBD1. The length of the CDR3 is 14 residues. After removal of 6 bases from V and 0 bases from J, the junction contained 2 bases not matched to a gene. The chain's CDR3 is CASRRQGSGNTIYF. CDR3 DNA sequence: TGTGCCAGCAGACGACAGGGCTCTGGAAACACCATATATTTT.

In this sample, this clonotype turned up a few times. This chain uses TRBV11-2 with TRBJ2-1; 8 nucleotides align to TRBD2. The CDR3 runs 17 residues. Germline CDR1 reads SGHAT; CDR2 reads FQNNGV. V dropped 1 base and J dropped 8; count of bases not matched to a gene: 13. Written as DNA, the CDR3 is TGTGCCAGCAGCTTAGTGGGACTAGGTTCTAGGTGGTATGAGCAGTTCTTC. Protein: CASSLVGLGSRWYEQFF.

This clonotype was counted between two and nine times. The J gene is TRBJ2-7, the V gene TRBV20-1; D might be TRBD2 (6 bases). The germline V gene encodes CDR1 DFQATT and CDR2 SNEGSKA (reference sequence). With 0 bases removed from V and 2 bases from J, the gap between germline ends came to 11 bases. The CDR3 is 14 amino acids. CDR3 in amino acids: CSARDRGGTYEQYF. The CDR3 DNA follows: TGCAGTGCTAGAGATCGTGGGGGGACCTACGAGCAGTACTTC.

This clonotype was found many times. The rearrangement uses TRBV24-1 and TRBJ2-7; possible D gene TRBD1, 5 bases. The germline CDR1 and CDR2 sequences are KGHDR and SFDVKD. V lost 3 bases and J 1 base, leaving 9 bases between the germline ends. There are 14 residues in the CDR3. The CDR3 DNA reads as TGTGCCACCAGTGATCCAGGGTCATCCTACGAGCAGTACTTC. This codes for CATSDPGSSYEQYF.

This clonotype has a count of ten or more. J is TRBJ2-6 and V is TRBV5-5; D unresolved. Germline-derived CDR1 and CDR2 are SGHKS and YYEKEE (reference sequence). V lost 6 bases and J lost 1, with 5 bases in between. The CDR3 runs to 13 residues. In nucleotides, the CDR3 is TGTGCCAGCAAGTGGTCTGGGGCCAACGTCCTGACTTTC. Translated, it gives CASKWSGANVLTF.

The chain employs TRBV28 and TRBJ2-5; tentatively, D is TRBD1 (5 bases). The germline gives CDR1 MDHEN, CDR2 SYDVKM. The V gene lost 7 bases and the J gene lost 0 bases, with 9 bases spanning the gap. CDR3 length: 13 residues. The CDR3 bases are TGTGCCAGCATGCCGACAGACCAAGAGACCCAGTACTTC. It translates to CASMPTDQETQYF. The full variable domain, in which reference TRBV28 and TRBJ2-5 provide the parts outside the CDR3, is DVKVTQSSRYLVKRTGEKVFLECVQDMDHENMFWYRQDPGLGLRLIYFSYDVKMKEKGDIPEGYSVSREKKERFSLILESASTNQTSMYLCASMPTDQETQYFGPGTRLLVL.

This chain uses TRBV4-1 with TRBJ1-4; D may be TRBD1 (6 bases). This CDR3 is 15 amino acids long. Germline V CDR1 and CDR2: MGHRA, YSYEKL. The V end lost 4 bases, the J end lost 8 bases, and 17 bases lay between the germline ends. The CDR3 spells CASSRPGAVNEKLFF. CDR3 sequence (DNA): TGCGCCAGCAGCCGCCCAGGGGCGGTTAACGAAAAACTGTTTTTT.

This clonotype was seen many times. The chain has TRBV7-9 and TRBJ2-7; D is undetermined. The ends were cut back, 5 bases at V and 7 bases at J, with 18 bases in the middle. This CDR3 spans 14 amino acids. In germline, CDR1 is SEHNR, CDR2 FQNEAQ (reference sequence). CDR3 bases: TGTGCCAGCAGCCAAGCAGGCTCCCTGTCGGAGCAGTACTTC. Residues: CASSQAGSLSEQYF.

Written as DNA, the CDR3 is TGTGCCAGCCGGTTCCTTAGCGGGATACTCAATGAGCAGTTCTTC. Protein: CASRFLSGILNEQFF. The rearrangement joins TRBV6-2 or TRBV6-3 to TRBJ2-1; 8 nucleotides agree with TRBD2. Germline V gene lookup returns CDR1 MNHEY and CDR2 SVGEGT. J gave up 6 bases and V 8 bases, and 12 bases lay outside the gene matches. This CDR3 has 15 amino acids.

The chain uses TRBV6-6 and TRBJ2-3; tentatively, D is TRBD1 (6 bases). The ends were cut back, 7 bases at V and 2 bases at J, with 7 bases in the middle. CDR1 is MNHNY, CDR2 SVGAGI, per germline (reference sequence). The CDR3 extends over 12 amino acids. The CDR3 loop reads CASTGDTDTQYF. DNA for the CDR3: TGTGCCAGCACAGGGGACACAGATACGCAGTATTTT.

V usage is TRBV29-1 and J usage is TRBJ1-2; 7 bases align to TRBD1. Unmatched junction bases numbered 5, after V lost 5 bases and J lost 2 bases. The length of the CDR3 is 13 residues. Germline CDR1 and CDR2: SQVTM and ANQGSEA. The CDR3 reads CSVYQTGNYGYTF. Written as DNA, the CDR3 is TGCAGCGTTTACCAGACAGGGAACTATGGCTACACCTTC.

This clonotype turned up a few times. The chain uses TRBV7-2 and TRBJ2-2; D might be TRBD1 (6 bases). V was trimmed by 7 bases and J by 1 base, leaving 10 bases between them. Per germline, CDR1 SGHTA and CDR2 FQGNSA. This CDR3 is built from 14 residues. The DNA of the CDR3 is TGTGCCAGCACCCCAGGGGTGAACACCGGGGAGCTGTTTTTT. This codes for CASTPGVNTGELFF.

The chain combines TRBV14 with TRBJ1-5; 9 nucleotides match TRBD1. The germline V gene has CDR1 SGHDN and CDR2 FVKESK. V lost 3 bases and J lost 0; bases outside the gene matches: 9. CDR3 size: 18 residues. CDR3 in amino acids: CASSQKPGQGPSNQPQHF. CDR3 in DNA: TGTGCCAGCAGCCAGAAACCGGGACAGGGCCCTAGCAATCAGCCCCAGCATTTT.

This chain joins TRBV18 and TRBJ1-6; the D gene is possibly TRBD1 (6 bases). Trimming removed 4 bases at V and 9 bases at J, with 10 bases between. This CDR3 contains 13 residues. Germline V CDR1 and CDR2: KGHSH, LQKENI. CDR3 sequence: CASSQQGGSPLHF. In nucleotides, the CDR3 is TGTGCCAGCTCACAACAGGGCGGTTCACCCCTCCACTTT.

This clonotype was seen a single time. The chain recombines TRBV6-2 or TRBV6-3 with TRBJ2-7; 11 bases fit TRBD2. J lost 6 bases, V lost 2 bases, and 6 bases had no gene match. This CDR3 has 15 amino acids. Germline V CDR1 and CDR2: MNHEY, SVGEGT. CDR3 residues: CASSYRLAGGGEQYF. CDR3 nucleotide sequence: TGTGCCAGCAGTTACCGGCTAGCGGGAGGTGGCGAGCAGTACTTC.

The chain couples TRBV20-1 to TRBJ2-3; the match to TRBD2 covers 8 bases. J lost 2 bases, V lost 5 bases, and 12 bases had no gene match. CDR3 size: 16 residues. Germline V lookup: CDR1 DFQATT, CDR2 SNEGSKA (reference sequence). The CDR3 is CSAPPGSGRPTDTQYF. The CDR3 coding sequence is TGCAGTGCTCCCCCCGGGAGCGGGAGACCCACAGATACGCAGTATTTT.

This clonotype has a single count. This chain links TRBV7-2 with TRBJ2-7, with 8 bases fitting TRBD2. This CDR3 region has 16 residues. CDR1 SGHTA and CDR2 FQGNSA come from the germline V gene. V shed 1 base, J shed 1 base, and the junction held 6 bases outside the gene matches. The CDR3 protein is CASSLDGGRWSYEQYF. CDR3 nucleotides: TGTGCCAGCAGCTTAGACGGCGGGAGGTGGTCCTACGAGCAGTACTTC.

A few counts support this clonotype. The V and J genes are TRBV19 and TRBJ2-1, with 8 bases lining up with TRBD1. The germline V gene has CDR1 LNHDA and CDR2 SQIVND (reference sequence). J gave up 7 bases and V 2 bases, and 10 bases lay outside the gene matches. This CDR3 has 16 amino acids. In DNA form, the CDR3 reads TGTGCCAGTAGTATAAACGCAGGGGGCGCCGGGAATGAGCAGTTCTTC. It specifies CASSINAGGAGNEQFF.

This clonotype was observed a handful of times. This chain connects TRBV7-6 to TRBJ2-2; 13 bases are a match to TRBD2. Germline CDR1 and CDR2: SGHVS and FNYEAQ. The V and J ends lost 5 bases and 0 bases, in that order; junction bases with no gene match: 6. CDR3 size: 18 residues. This CDR3 is CASSPGLAGRANTGELFF. CDR3 bases: TGTGCCAGCAGCCCGGGACTAGCGGGACGCGCGAACACCGGGGAGCTGTTTTTT.

This chain joins TRBV19 and TRBJ2-2; the D gene is possibly TRBD2 (6 bases). V lost 5 bases to trimming and J lost 5 bases, with 9 bases between them. The CDR3 has 13 residues. Germline V gene lookup returns CDR1 LNHDA and CDR2 SQIVND (reference sequence). CDR3 DNA: TGTGCCAGTAGTGCGGGGCCGACCGGGGAGCTGTTTTTT. Protein sequence: CASSAGPTGELFF.

This clonotype was counted only a few times. V and J are TRBV11-2 and TRBJ2-3; D perhaps matches TRBD2 (6 bases). This CDR3 region has 15 residues. The V gene lost 3 bases and the J gene lost 4 bases, with 14 bases spanning the gap. Looked up from germline, CDR1 is SGHAT and CDR2 is FQNNGV. CDR3 DNA: TGTGCCAGCAGCTTTTCCGGGAGCCCCCCAGATACGCAGTATTTT. It specifies CASSFSGSPPDTQYF.

The V call is TRBV7-8, the J call TRBJ2-1; unclear D gene. The germline CDR1 and CDR2 sequences are SGHVS and FQNEAQ. The CDR3 is 14 amino acids. V was trimmed by 1 base and J by 10 bases, leaving 14 bases between them. The CDR3 coding sequence is TGTGCCAGCAGCTTAGGACGGCTCGCATGGGAGCAGTTCTTC. Its protein is CASSLGRLAWEQFF.

J is TRBJ2-1 and V is TRBV11-3, with 8 bases matching TRBD2. The CDR3 has 14 amino acids. The germline gives CDR1 SGHNT, CDR2 YENEEA. The J segment lost 8 bases and the V segment lost 5 bases, leaving 8 bases of the junction unmatched. CDR3 in DNA: TGTGCCAGCAGCCGACGGACTAGCTTCTATGAGCAGTTCTTC. Amino acid sequence: CASSRRTSFYEQFF. The complete variable domain, with remaining parts taken from reference TRBV11-3 and TRBJ2-1, reads EAGVVQSPRYKIIEKKQPVAFWCNPISGHNTLYWYLQNLGQGPELLIRYENEEAVDDSQLPKDRFSAERLKGVDSTLKIQPAELGDSAVYLCASSRRTSFYEQFFGPGTRLTVL.

This chain links TRBV7-6 with TRBJ1-1; D perhaps matches TRBD1 (6 bases). Trimming left V 6 bases short and J 4 bases short, with 12 bases between. The CDR3 covers 13 residues. Per germline, CDR1 SGHVS and CDR2 FNYEAQ. CDR3 in DNA: TGTGCCAGCAGAACACAGGGCGGCACTGAAGCTTTCTTT. The encoded protein is CASRTQGGTEAFF.

The chain combines TRBV19 with TRBJ1-1; possibly TRBD1 for D (6 bases). Looked up from germline, CDR1 is LNHDA and CDR2 is SQIVND (reference sequence). This CDR3 is 15 amino acids long. Trimming pared 6 bases from V and 5 bases from J, leaving 19 bases between. The CDR3: CASRWGGGLGTEAFF. The CDR3 region has the DNA TGTGCCAGTAGATGGGGCGGGGGCTTGGGGACTGAAGCTTTCTTT.

This clonotype has a handful of counts. The rearrangement uses TRBV5-1 and TRBJ2-4, with D perhaps matching TRBD1 (7 bases). Trimming left V 4 bases short and J 7 bases short, with 15 bases between. This CDR3 region has 14 residues. Germline assignment: CDR1 SGHRS and CDR2 YFSETQ. As DNA, the CDR3 is TGCGCCAGCAGCCTGCAGGGGGGAGAGAACATTCAGTACTTC. Translation gives CASSLQGGENIQYF.

In its sample, this clonotype was seen many times. This chain uses TRBV7-2 with TRBJ2-3; D is possibly TRBD2 (5 bases). The V gene's germline CDR1 is SGHTA and CDR2 FQGNSA. Trimming cost V 8 bases and J 1 base, with 13 bases left between them. This CDR3 is 14 amino acids long. This CDR3 is CASRRGLGTDTQYF. For the CDR3, the DNA is TGTGCCAGCCGCCGCGGGTTGGGCACAGATACGCAGTATTTT.

In this sample, this clonotype turned up a few times. The V call is TRBV4-3, the J call TRBJ2-1, with D possibly being TRBD1 (5 bases). Deletions cut 3 bases from V and 0 bases from J, with 9 bases between. Germline lookup yields CDR1 LGHNA and CDR2 YSLEER. CDR3 length: 15 residues. CDR3 residues: CASSHGASSYNEQFF. DNA of the CDR3: TGCGCCAGCAGCCATGGGGCTAGCTCCTACAATGAGCAGTTCTTC.

The V call is TRBV5-6, the J call TRBJ1-3; D not certain. This CDR3 is 19 amino acids long. Germline V gene data show CDR1 as SGHDT and CDR2 as YYEEEE. With 1 base removed from V and 0 bases from J, the gap between germline ends came to 20 bases. This CDR3 reads CASSLIMFGGSFSGNTIYF. The CDR3 DNA sequence: TGTGCCAGCAGCTTGATAATGTTTGGCGGGTCCTTCTCTGGAAACACCATATATTTT.

The V gene is TRBV10-3, the J gene TRBJ1-5, with D possibly TRBD1 on 6 matching bases. Per germline, CDR1 ENHRY and CDR2 SYGVKD. The CDR3 runs to 13 residues. Trimming stripped 6 bases from V and 0 bases from J, with 6 bases between. In DNA, the CDR3 is TGTGCCATCAGGGACAGTAGCAATCAGCCCCAGCATTTT. As protein: CAIRDSSNQPQHF.